The clone carrying this T cell receptor beta chain came up many times. What it binds is not known. This specimen belongs to a study of T cells in Graves' hyperthyroidism and ophthalmopathy. Study observations and caveats: Prediction of ophthalmopathy progression came a median approximately 6.6 months pre-onset. Most expanded thyroid clonotypes above 0.001 also appeared in blood.

Authors of the study amplified TCR beta CDR3 regions from RNA transcripts. The primer set for the first-round RT-PCR of the TCR CDR3 was HTBI. One entry per CDR3 protein results from TCRdb running MiXCR on the multiplex PCR reads. The repertoire holds about 590,000 distinct CDR3 sequences, with roughly 14% as singletons. Graves' hyperthyroidism without ophthalmopathy progression within 18 months was termed stable. Criteria for exclusion of patients were uncontrolled infection, other autoimmune disease, pregnancy or lactation. Germline CDR1 reads SNHLY; CDR2 reads FYNNEI. CDR3 length: 11 residues. Between the trimmed V and J ends, which lost 4 bases and 5 bases, there was a span of 6 bases.

The sequenced sample was blood. This sequence joins TRBV2 and TRBJ2-7; D uncertain. The sequence was obtained from a woman in her thirties with Graves' hyperthyroidism. In DNA form, the CDR3 reads TGTGCCAGCAGTGTGGTGAACGAGCAGTACTTC. Its translation: CASSVVNEQYF.